Listed below are T cell receptor beta chains from one sample, sequenced in a study of cytomegalovirus exposure and HLA in healthy donors. Sequenced by immunoSEQ multiplex PCR; TCRdb stores in-frame clones only, minus some. The sample yields hundreds of thousands of clones, about 80% seen once. Sequenced: PBMCs. The receptor source for this set is a woman aged 40 to 49 in good health and CMV-seronegative. Both conserved end residues are part of each CDR3. A D gene is named only where the DNA matches it firmly. Clone size is shown for a subset of rows, as once, few, many or a class of expanded clone.

d_gene: TRBD1; abundance: once; j_gene: TRBJ1-1; v_gene: TRBV2; CDR3aa: CASRNQGGLMNTEAFF; CDR3nt: TGTGCCAGCAGGAACCAGGGGGGCCTAATGAACACTGAAGCTTTCTTT
d_gene: -; abundance: -; j_gene: TRBJ1-5; v_gene: TRBV5-1; CDR3aa: CASSPYSNQPQHF; CDR3nt: TGCGCCAGCAGCCCTTATAGCAATCAGCCCCAGCATTTT
d_gene: -; abundance: -; j_gene: TRBJ2-1; v_gene: TRBV4-2; CDR3aa: CASSQAGTDEQFF; CDR3nt: TGTGCCAGCAGCCAAGCGGGTACGGATGAGCAGTTCTTC
d_gene: TRBD1; abundance: -; j_gene: TRBJ1-2; v_gene: TRBV6-5; CDR3aa: CASSYTGGSGYTF; CDR3nt: TGTGCCAGCAGTTACACAGGGGGCAGTGGCTACACCTTC
d_gene: TRBD1; abundance: -; j_gene: TRBJ1-5; v_gene: TRBV25-1; CDR3aa: CASKGQGSNQPQHF; CDR3nt: TGTGCCAGCAAAGGACAGGGTAGCAATCAGCCCCAGCATTTT
d_gene: TRBD1; abundance: -; j_gene: TRBJ1-1; v_gene: TRBV9; CDR3aa: CASSARGRITEAFF; CDR3nt: TGTGCCAGCAGCGCCAGGGGGCGAATCACTGAAGCTTTCTTT
d_gene: -; abundance: -; j_gene: TRBJ1-2; v_gene: TRBV30; CDR3aa: CAWSSRLWDGYTF; CDR3nt: TGTGCCTGGAGTTCGAGACTTTGGGATGGCTACACCTTC
d_gene: -; abundance: few; j_gene: TRBJ1-2; v_gene: TRBV5-4; CDR3aa: CASSSDSYGYTF; CDR3nt: TGTGCCAGCAGCTCGGACAGCTATGGCTACACCTTC
d_gene: TRBD1; abundance: -; j_gene: TRBJ1-1; v_gene: TRBV7-9; CDR3aa: CASSFGTANTEAFF; CDR3nt: TGTGCCAGCAGCTTCGGGACAGCGAACACTGAAGCTTTCTTT
d_gene: -; abundance: -; j_gene: TRBJ1-6; v_gene: TRBV4-3; CDR3aa: CASSQERGVSPLHF; CDR3nt: TGCGCCAGCAGCCAAGAACGGGGAGTCTCACCCCTCCACTTT
d_gene: TRBD2; abundance: -; j_gene: TRBJ2-3; v_gene: TRBV4-3; CDR3aa: CASSQGGGGWKTDTQYF; CDR3nt: TGCGCCAGCAGCCAAGGGGGCGGGGGGTGGAAGACAGATACGCAGTATTTT
d_gene: TRBD1; abundance: -; j_gene: TRBJ1-1; v_gene: TRBV9; CDR3aa: CASSEQGFPWNTEAFF; CDR3nt: TGTGCCAGCAGTGAACAGGGGTTTCCTTGGAACACTGAAGCTTTCTTT
d_gene: TRBD2; abundance: -; j_gene: TRBJ2-3; v_gene: TRBV30; CDR3aa: CAWHTSGNTDTQYF; CDR3nt: TGTGCCTGGCATACTAGCGGGAACACAGATACGCAGTATTTT
d_gene: -; abundance: -; j_gene: TRBJ1-1; v_gene: TRBV9; CDR3aa: CASSVGAGNMNTEAFF; CDR3nt: TGTGCCAGCAGCGTAGGAGCAGGCAACATGAACACTGAAGCTTTCTTT
d_gene: -; abundance: -; j_gene: TRBJ2-2; v_gene: TRBV11-2; CDR3aa: CASSLASTGELFF; CDR3nt: TGTGCCAGCAGCTTAGCTAGCACCGGGGAGCTGTTTTTT
d_gene: TRBD2; abundance: -; j_gene: TRBJ2-1; v_gene: TRBV19; CDR3aa: CASSPLAEAYNEQFF; CDR3nt: TGTGCCAGTAGCCCCCTAGCGGAAGCCTACAATGAGCAGTTCTTC
d_gene: TRBD1; abundance: once; j_gene: TRBJ2-1; v_gene: TRBV27; CDR3aa: CASSPRTGGHEQFF; CDR3nt: TGTGCCAGCAGTCCACGGACAGGGGGCCATGAGCAGTTCTTC
d_gene: -; abundance: -; j_gene: TRBJ1-1; v_gene: TRBV28; CDR3aa: CASSPSVEAFF; CDR3nt: TGTGCCAGCAGTCCCTCCGTTGAAGCTTTCTTT
d_gene: TRBD2; abundance: -; j_gene: TRBJ2-7; v_gene: TRBV2; CDR3aa: CASSYSGVNGGEQYF; CDR3nt: TGTGCCAGCAGCTATAGCGGGGTAAATGGGGGCGAGCAGTACTTC
d_gene: TRBD2; abundance: -; j_gene: TRBJ2-1; v_gene: TRBV5-6; CDR3aa: CASSLGGGNPYNEQFF; CDR3nt: TGTGCCAGCAGCTTGGGCGGGGGAAATCCTTACAATGAGCAGTTCTTC
d_gene: TRBD1; abundance: -; j_gene: TRBJ1-3; v_gene: TRBV6-6; CDR3aa: CASRGQGAVGNTIYF; CDR3nt: TGTGCCAGCAGGGGACAGGGGGCGGTTGGAAACACCATATATTTT
d_gene: TRBD1; abundance: -; j_gene: TRBJ1-2; v_gene: TRBV6-1; CDR3aa: CASSERTGGPYGYTF; CDR3nt: TGTGCCAGCAGTGAAAGGACAGGGGGCCCCTATGGCTACACCTTC
d_gene: TRBD1; abundance: few; j_gene: TRBJ2-3; v_gene: TRBV13; CDR3aa: CASSLTGGATDTQYF; CDR3nt: TGTGCCAGCAGCTTGACAGGGGGCGCGACAGATACGCAGTATTTT
d_gene: -; abundance: -; j_gene: TRBJ1-3; v_gene: TRBV5-4; CDR3aa: CASSLYGIGNTIYF; CDR3nt: TGTGCCAGCAGCTTGTACGGGATAGGAAACACCATATATTTT